Shown below are 3 T cell receptor beta chains from a single sample sequenced in a study of tumor-infiltrating lymphocytes in localized non-small cell lung cancer. Method: immunoSEQ multiplex PCR; TCRdb's copy keeps in-frame clones and lacks some. The data contain fewer than 15,000 clones, about 71% of them seen just once; the ten biggest clones take up approximately 8.8%. The specimen sequenced was lung tumor tissue. Receptors were obtained from a human donor with non-small cell lung cancer.

This clone was counted between two and nine times. The J gene is TRBJ2-5, the V gene TRBV20-1, with D unresolved. CDR1 and CDR2 from the germline V gene are DFQATT and SNEGSKA (reference sequence). V was clipped by 3 bases and J by 5 bases, with 7 bases between them. This CDR3 contains 11 residues. This chain's CDR3 is CSASEWETQYF. CDR3 nucleotide sequence: TGCAGTGCTAGTGAGTGGGAGACCCAGTACTTC.

V gene TRBV7-9 combines with J gene TRBJ2-5, with 9 bases matching TRBD1. The length of the CDR3 is 15 residues. From germline, CDR1 is SEHNR and CDR2 FQNEAQ (reference sequence). Germline trimming cut 5 bases from V and 1 base from J; bases unmatched to any gene: 5. CDR3 sequence reads: CASSTGGQGQETQYF. For the CDR3, the DNA is TGTGCCAGCAGCACTGGGGGACAGGGCCAAGAGACCCAGTACTTC.

The chain joins TRBV10-1 to TRBJ1-5, with unresolved D. Germline CDR1 reads WNHNN; CDR2 reads SYGVQD (reference sequence). The CDR3 has 13 residues. The V and J ends lost 0 bases and 7 bases respectively, with 7 bases between them. The CDR3 sequence: CASSESNVQPQHF. The CDR3 DNA follows: TGCGCCAGCAGTGAGTCTAATGTCCAGCCCCAGCATTTT.